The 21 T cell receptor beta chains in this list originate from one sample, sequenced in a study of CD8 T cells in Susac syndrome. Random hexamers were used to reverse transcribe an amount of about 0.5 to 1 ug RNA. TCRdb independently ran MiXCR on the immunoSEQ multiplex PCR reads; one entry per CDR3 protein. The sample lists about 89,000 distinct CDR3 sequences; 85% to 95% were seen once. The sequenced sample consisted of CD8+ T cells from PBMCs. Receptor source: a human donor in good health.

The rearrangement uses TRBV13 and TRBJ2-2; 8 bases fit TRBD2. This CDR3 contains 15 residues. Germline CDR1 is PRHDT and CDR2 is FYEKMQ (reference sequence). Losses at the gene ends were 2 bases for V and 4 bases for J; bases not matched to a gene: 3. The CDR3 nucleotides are TGTGCCAGCAGCTTACACGGGGGGGCCACCGGGGAGCTGTTTTTT. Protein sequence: CASSLHGGATGELFF.

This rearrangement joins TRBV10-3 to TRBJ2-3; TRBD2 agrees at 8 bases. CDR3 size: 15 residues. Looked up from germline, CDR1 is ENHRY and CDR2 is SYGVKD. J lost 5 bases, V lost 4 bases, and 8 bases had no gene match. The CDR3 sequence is CAISAPGGAGDTQYF. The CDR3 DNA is TGTGCCATCAGTGCCCCCGGGGGGGCGGGAGATACGCAGTATTTT.

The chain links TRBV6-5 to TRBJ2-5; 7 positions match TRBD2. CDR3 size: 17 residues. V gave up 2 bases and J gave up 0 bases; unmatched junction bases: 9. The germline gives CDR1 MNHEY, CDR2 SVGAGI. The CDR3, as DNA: TGTGCCAGCAGTTACCAGCGGGGAACGATGTACCAAGAGACCCAGTACTTC. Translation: CASSYQRGTMYQETQYF.

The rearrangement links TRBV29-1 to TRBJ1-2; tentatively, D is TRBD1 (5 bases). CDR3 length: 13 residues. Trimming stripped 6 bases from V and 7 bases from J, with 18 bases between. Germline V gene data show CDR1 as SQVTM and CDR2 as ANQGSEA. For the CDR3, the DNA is TGCAGCGTCCCCGGCTCGGGGCATCCTGGCTACACCTTC. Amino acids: CSVPGSGHPGYTF.

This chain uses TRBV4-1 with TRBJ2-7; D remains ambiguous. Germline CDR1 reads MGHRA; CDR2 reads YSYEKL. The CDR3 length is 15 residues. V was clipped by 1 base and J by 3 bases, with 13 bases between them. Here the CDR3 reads CASSQVPGSYYEQYF. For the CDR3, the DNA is TGCGCCAGCAGCCAAGTTCCAGGATCTTACTACGAGCAGTACTTC.

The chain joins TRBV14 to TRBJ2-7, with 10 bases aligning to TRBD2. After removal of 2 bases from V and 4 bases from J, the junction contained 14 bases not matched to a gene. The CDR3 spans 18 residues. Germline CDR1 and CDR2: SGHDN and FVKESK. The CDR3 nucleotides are TGTGCCAGCAGCCAACCTCCCCTTACTAGCGGGGAGATATACGAGCAGTACTTC. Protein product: CASSQPPLTSGEIYEQYF.

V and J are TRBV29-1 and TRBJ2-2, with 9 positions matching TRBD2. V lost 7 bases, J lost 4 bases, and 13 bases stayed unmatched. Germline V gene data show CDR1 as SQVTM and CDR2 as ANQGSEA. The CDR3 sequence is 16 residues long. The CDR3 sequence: CSAQKRERGVTGELFF. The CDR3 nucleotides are TGCAGCGCCCAAAAAAGAGAGCGGGGGGTCACCGGGGAGCTGTTTTTT.

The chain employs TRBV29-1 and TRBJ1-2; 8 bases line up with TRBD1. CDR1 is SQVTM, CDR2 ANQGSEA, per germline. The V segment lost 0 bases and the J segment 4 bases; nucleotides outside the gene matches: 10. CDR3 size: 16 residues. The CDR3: CSVEDRGQGRGYGYTF. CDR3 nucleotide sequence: TGCAGCGTTGAAGATCGCGGACAGGGTCGCGGCTATGGCTACACCTTC.

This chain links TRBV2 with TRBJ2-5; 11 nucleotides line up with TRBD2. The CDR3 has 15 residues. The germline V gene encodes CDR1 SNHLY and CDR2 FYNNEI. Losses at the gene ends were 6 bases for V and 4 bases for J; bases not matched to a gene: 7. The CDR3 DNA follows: TGTGCCAGCAGATTTAGCGGGGGGGGGAGAGAGACCCAGTACTTC. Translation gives CASRFSGGGRETQYF.

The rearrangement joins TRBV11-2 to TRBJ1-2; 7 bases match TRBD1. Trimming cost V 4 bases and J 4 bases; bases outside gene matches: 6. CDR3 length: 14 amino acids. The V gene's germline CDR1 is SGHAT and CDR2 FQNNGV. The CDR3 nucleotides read TGTGCCAGCAGCTACGTTGGGACAGCCTATGGCTACACCTTC. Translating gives CASSYVGTAYGYTF.

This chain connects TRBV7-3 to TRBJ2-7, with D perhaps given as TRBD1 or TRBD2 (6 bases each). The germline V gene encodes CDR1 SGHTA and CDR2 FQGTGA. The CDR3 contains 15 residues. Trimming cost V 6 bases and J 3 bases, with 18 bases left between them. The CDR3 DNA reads TGTGCCAGCAGGTCGGAGGGGGACGGACGCTACGAGCAGTACTTC. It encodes CASRSEGDGRYEQYF.

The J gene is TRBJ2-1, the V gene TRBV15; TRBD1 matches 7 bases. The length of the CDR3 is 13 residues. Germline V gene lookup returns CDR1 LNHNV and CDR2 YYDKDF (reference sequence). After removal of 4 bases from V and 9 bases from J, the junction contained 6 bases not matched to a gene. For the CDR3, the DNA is TGTGCCACCAGCACGACAGGGCTACGTGAGCAGTTCTTC. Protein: CATSTTGLREQFF. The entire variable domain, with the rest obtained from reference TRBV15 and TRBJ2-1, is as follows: DAMVIQNPRYQVTQFGKPVTLSCSQTLNHNVMYWYQQKSSQAPKLLFHYYDKDFNNEADTPDNFQSRRPNTSFCFLDIRSPGLGDTAMYLCATSTTGLREQFFGPGTRLTVL.

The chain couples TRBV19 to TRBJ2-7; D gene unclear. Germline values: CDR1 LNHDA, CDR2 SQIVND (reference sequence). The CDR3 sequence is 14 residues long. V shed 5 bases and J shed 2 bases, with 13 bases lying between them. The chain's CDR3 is CASSQTPSAYEQYF. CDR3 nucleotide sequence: TGTGCCAGTAGTCAGACACCATCAGCCTACGAGCAGTACTTC.

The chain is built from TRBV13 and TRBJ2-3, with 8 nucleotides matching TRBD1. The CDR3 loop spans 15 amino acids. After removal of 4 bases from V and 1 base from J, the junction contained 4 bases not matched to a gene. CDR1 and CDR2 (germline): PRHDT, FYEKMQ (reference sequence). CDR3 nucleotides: TGTGCCAGCAGCTCCCCGGACAGGGGCACAGATACGCAGTATTTT. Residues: CASSSPDRGTDTQYF.

The chain's CDR3 is CASSLTNGFGYTF. DNA for the CDR3: TGTGCCAGCAGTTTAACTAATGGATTTGGCTACACCTTC. This chain links TRBV12-3 or TRBV12-4 with TRBJ1-2; no clear D. With 2 bases removed from V and 7 bases from J, the gap between germline ends came to 11 bases. There are 13 residues in the CDR3.

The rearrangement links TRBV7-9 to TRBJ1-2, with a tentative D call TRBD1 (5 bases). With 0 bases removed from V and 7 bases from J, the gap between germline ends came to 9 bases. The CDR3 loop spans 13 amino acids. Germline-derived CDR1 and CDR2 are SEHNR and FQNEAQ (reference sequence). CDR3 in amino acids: CASSLARGSGYTF. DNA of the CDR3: TGTGCCAGCAGCTTAGCTAGGGGCAGTGGCTACACCTTC. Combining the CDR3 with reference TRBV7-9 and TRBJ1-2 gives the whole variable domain DTGVSQNPRHKITKRGQNVTFRCDPISEHNRLYWYRQTLGQGPEFLTYFQNEAQLEKSRLLSDRFSAERPKGSFSTLEIQRTEQGDSAMYLCASSLARGSGYTFGSGTRLTVV.

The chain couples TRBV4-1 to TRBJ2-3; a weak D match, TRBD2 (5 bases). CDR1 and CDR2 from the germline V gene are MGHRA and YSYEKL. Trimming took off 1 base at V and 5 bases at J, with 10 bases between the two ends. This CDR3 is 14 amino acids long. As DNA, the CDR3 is TGCGCCAGCAGCCAAGCTAGGGCGGGAGATACGCAGTATTTT. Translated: CASSQARAGDTQYF.

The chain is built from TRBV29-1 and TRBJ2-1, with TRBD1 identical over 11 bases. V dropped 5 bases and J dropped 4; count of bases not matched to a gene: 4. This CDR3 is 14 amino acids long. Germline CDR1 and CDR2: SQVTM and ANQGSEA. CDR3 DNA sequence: TGCAGCGTTTCCGGACAGGGGGCTTACAATGAGCAGTTCTTC. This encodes CSVSGQGAYNEQFF.

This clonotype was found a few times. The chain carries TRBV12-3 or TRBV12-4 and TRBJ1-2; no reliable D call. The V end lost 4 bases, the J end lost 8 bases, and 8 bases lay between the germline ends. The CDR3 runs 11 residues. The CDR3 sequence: CASSSAYGYTF. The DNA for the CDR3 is TGTGCCAGCAGTTCCGCATACGGCTACACCTTC.

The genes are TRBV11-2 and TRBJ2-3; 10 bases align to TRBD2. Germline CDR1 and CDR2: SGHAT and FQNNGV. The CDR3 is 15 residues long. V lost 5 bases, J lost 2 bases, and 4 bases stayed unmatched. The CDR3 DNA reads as TGTGCCAGCAGCACGGGACTAGCGAACACAGATACGCAGTATTTT. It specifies CASSTGLANTDTQYF. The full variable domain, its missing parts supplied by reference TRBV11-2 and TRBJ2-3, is EAGVAQSPRYKIIEKRQSVAFWCNPISGHATLYWYQQILGQGPKLLIQFQNNGVVDDSQLPKDRFSAERLKGVDSTLKIQPAKLEDSAVYLCASSTGLANTDTQYFGPGTRLTVL.

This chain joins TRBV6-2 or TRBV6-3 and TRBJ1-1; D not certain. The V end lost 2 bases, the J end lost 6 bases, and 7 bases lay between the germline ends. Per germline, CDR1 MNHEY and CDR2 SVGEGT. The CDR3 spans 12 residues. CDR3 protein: CASSYRYPEAFF. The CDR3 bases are TGTGCCAGCAGTTACAGGTACCCTGAAGCTTTCTTT.